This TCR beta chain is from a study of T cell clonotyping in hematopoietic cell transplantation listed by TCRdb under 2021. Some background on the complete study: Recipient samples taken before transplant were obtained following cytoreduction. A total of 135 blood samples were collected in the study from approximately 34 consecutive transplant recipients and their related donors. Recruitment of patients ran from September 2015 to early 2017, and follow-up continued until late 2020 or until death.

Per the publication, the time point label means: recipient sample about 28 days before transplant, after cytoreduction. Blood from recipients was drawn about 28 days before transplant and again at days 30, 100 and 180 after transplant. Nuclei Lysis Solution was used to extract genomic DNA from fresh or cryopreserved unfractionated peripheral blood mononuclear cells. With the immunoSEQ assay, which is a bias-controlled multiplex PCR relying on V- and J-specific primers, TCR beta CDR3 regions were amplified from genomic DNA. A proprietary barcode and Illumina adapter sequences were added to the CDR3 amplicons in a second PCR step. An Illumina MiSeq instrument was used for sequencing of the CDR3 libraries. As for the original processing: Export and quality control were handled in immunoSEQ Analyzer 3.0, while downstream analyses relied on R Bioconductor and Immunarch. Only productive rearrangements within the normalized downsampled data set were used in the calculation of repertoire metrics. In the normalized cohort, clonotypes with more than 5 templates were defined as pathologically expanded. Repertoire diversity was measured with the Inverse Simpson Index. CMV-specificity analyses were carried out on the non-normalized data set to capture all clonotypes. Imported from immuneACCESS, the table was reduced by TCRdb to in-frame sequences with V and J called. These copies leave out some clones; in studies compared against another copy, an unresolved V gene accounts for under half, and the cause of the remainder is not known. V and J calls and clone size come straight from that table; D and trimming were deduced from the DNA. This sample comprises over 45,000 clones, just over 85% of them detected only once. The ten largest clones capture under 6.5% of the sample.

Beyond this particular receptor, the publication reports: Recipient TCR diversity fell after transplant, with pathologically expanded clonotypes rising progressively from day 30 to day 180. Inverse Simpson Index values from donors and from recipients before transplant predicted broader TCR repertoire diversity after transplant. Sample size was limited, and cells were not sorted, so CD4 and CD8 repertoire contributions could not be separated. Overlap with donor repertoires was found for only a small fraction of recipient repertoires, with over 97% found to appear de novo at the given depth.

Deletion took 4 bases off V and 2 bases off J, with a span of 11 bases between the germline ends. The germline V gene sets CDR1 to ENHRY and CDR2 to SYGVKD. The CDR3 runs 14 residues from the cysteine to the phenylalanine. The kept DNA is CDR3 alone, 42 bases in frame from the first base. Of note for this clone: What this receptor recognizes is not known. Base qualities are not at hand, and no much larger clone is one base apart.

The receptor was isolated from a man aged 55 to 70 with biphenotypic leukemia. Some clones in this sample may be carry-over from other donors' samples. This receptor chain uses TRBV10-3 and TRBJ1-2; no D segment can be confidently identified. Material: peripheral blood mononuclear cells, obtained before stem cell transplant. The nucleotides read TGTGCCATCAGTGCGTCTGGCAGAAACTATGGCTACACCTTC. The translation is CAISASGRNYGYTF.